This T cell receptor (beta chain) was sequenced for a study of response to subunit inactivated influenza vaccine. Whole-study results and caveats: Each seasonal influenza vaccination, the authors suggested, recruits few new T cells.

Trimming removed 5 bases from V and 2 bases from J; junction bases left unmatched: 9. The CDR3 is made up of 18 amino acids. Germline assignment: CDR1 SGHAT and CDR2 FQNNGV. MiXCR was run by TCRdb on the RT-PCR reads, yielding one entry per CDR3 protein. Found here are about 700,000 distinct CDR3 sequences, around 15% of them singletons; the top ten hold 7.5% to 9%. This clonotype appeared a few times. As yet, its antigen is unknown. This clonotype originated in a middle-aged man who received an inactivated influenza vaccine. The rearrangement links TRBV11-2 to TRBJ2-7; the match to TRBD2 covers 16 bases. The sample in question was PBMCs from blood, obtained roughly 2 weeks before vaccination. The CDR3 here is CASSGGTSGRGNPYEQYF. The CDR3 DNA is TGTGCCAGCAGCGGGGGGACTAGCGGGAGGGGGAACCCCTACGAGCAGTACTTC.